A single sample gave rise to the 31 T cell receptor beta chains below, sequenced in a study of cytomegalovirus exposure and HLA in healthy donors. 13 Jbeta primers and 60 Vbeta primers were used for the PCR. TCRdb's copy holds only in-frame clones and misses some; the assay was immunoSEQ multiplex PCR. Of 54,000 or so clones listed, roughly three fifths are singletons. Input material: PBMCs. The receptor set was obtained from a human donor in good health.

This clone was picked up a small number of times. A read error may account for a junction end that differs from germline. The chain joins TRBV27 to TRBJ2-6, with TRBD2 as a possible D gene (5 bases). Germline values: CDR1 MNHEY, CDR2 SMNVEV (reference sequence). The CDR3 runs to 14 residues. The CDR3 protein is CASSLGLGANVLAF. In nucleotides, the CDR3 is TGTGCCAGCAGCCTAGGACTTGGAGCCAACGTCCTGGCTTTC.

The chain is built from TRBV13 and TRBJ2-5, with D unclear. Per the germline V gene, CDR1 is PRHDT and CDR2 is FYEKMQ (reference sequence). The CDR3 sequence is 14 residues long. V shed 0 bases and J shed 1 base, with 6 bases lying between them. This CDR3 reads CASSLGGFQETQYF. Here the CDR3 DNA reads TGTGCCAGCAGCTTAGGTGGCTTCCAAGAGACCCAGTACTTC.

This clone occurred once. The CDR3 region is CASSLVISSEAFF. The CDR3 region has the DNA TGTGCCAGCAGCTTAGTGATCAGTTCTGAAGCTTTCTTT. The chain is built from TRBV7-9 and TRBJ1-1; D uncertain. Trimming pared 1 base from V and 6 bases from J, leaving 9 bases between. CDR3 length: 13 amino acids. Germline loops: CDR1 SEHNR, CDR2 FQNEAQ (reference sequence).

This clone was recorded a few times. The chain has TRBV30 and TRBJ1-6; D uncertain. The germline V gene has CDR1 GTSNPN and CDR2 SVGIG (reference sequence). This CDR3 is built from 15 residues. V was pared by 2 bases and J by 0 bases, with 8 bases between. The CDR3 nucleotides are TGTGCCTGGAGTCGAGGTAGCTCCTATAATTCACCCCTCCACTTT. It codes for CAWSRGSSYNSPLHF.

This clone has only a few counts. The chain couples TRBV4-1 to TRBJ2-7; a possible D gene is TRBD2 (7 bases). Trimming pared 0 bases from V and 6 bases from J, leaving 15 bases between. Germline loops: CDR1 MGHRA, CDR2 YSYEKL. The CDR3 has 15 residues. The CDR3 reads CASSQDGAGEGEQYF. Here the CDR3 DNA reads TGCGCCAGCAGCCAAGATGGTGCAGGGGAGGGCGAGCAGTACTTC.

The rearrangement joins TRBV12-5 to TRBJ2-5, with 7 bases that match TRBD1. CDR1 and CDR2 from the germline V gene are LGHNT and FRNRAP. Trimming removed 5 bases from V and 5 bases from J; junction bases left unmatched: 11. This CDR3 is 15 amino acids long. The CDR3 loop is CASGPTEGAGETQYF. The CDR3 region has the DNA TGTGCTAGTGGTCCCACCGAGGGGGCTGGGGAGACCCAGTACTTC.

The genes are TRBV5-5 and TRBJ1-5; the match to TRBD1 covers 10 bases. With V trimmed by 2 bases and J by 0 bases, 11 bases remained unmatched. The CDR3 runs to 19 residues. CDR1 is SGHKS and CDR2 is YYEKEE in the germline V gene (reference sequence). CDR3 bases: TGTGCCAGCAGCTTTCTGAGGGGACAGGGGTTGAATAGCAATCAGCCCCAGCATTTT. Translating it yields CASSFLRGQGLNSNQPQHF.

CDR3 protein: CASSSASLRENTEAFF. CDR3 nucleotides: TGTGCCAGCAGCTCCGCCAGCCTCAGGGAGAACACTGAAGCTTTCTTT. The rearrangement uses TRBV28 and TRBJ1-1; D is perhaps TRBD1 (5 bases). Deletions cut 6 bases from V and 1 base from J, with 18 bases between. This CDR3 spans 16 amino acids. The germline gives CDR1 MDHEN, CDR2 SYDVKM.

The chain carries TRBV30 and TRBJ1-1; no firm D call. In germline, CDR1 is GTSNPN, CDR2 SVGIG (reference sequence). The CDR3 spans 13 residues. Trimming stripped 2 bases from V and 11 bases from J, with 18 bases between. The CDR3 region is CAWSPFVGRVAFF. CDR3 DNA: TGTGCCTGGAGTCCTTTTGTGGGGAGGGTGGCTTTCTTT.

As regards this clone: Other nucleotide sequences from this sample produce the same CDR3. This chain's CDR3 is CASSPTESYEQYF. CDR3 sequence (DNA): TGTGCCAGCAGTCCAACTGAATCCTACGAGCAGTACTTC. J is TRBJ2-7 and V is TRBV27, with D unclear. Trimming took off 5 bases at V and 1 base at J, with 9 bases between the two ends. Germline V gene lookup returns CDR1 MNHEY and CDR2 SMNVEV (reference sequence). The CDR3 runs to 13 residues.

V usage is TRBV2 and J usage is TRBJ2-5; TRBD1 matches at 9 bases. Germline lookup yields CDR1 SNHLY and CDR2 FYNNEI. The ends lost 3 bases at V and 3 bases at J; junction bases unmatched: 5. CDR3 length: 15 residues. The CDR3 loop is CASSDLDRGEETQYF. CDR3 nucleotides: TGTGCCAGCAGTGATCTCGACAGGGGGGAAGAGACCCAGTACTTC.

CDR3 coding DNA: TGTGCCAGTAGATCCCGGGACAAGAACACTGAAGCTTTCTTT. Translated, it gives CASRSRDKNTEAFF. The chain carries TRBV19 and TRBJ1-1, with D perhaps matching TRBD1 (6 bases). The CDR3 extends over 14 amino acids. V gave up 6 bases and J gave up 1 base, with 12 bases separating them. From germline, CDR1 is LNHDA and CDR2 SQIVND (reference sequence). Complete variable domain (other parts from reference TRBV19 and TRBJ1-1): DGGITQSPKYLFRKEGQNVTLSCEQNLNHDAMYWYRQDPGQGLRLIYYSQIVNDFQKGDIAEGYSVSREKKESFPLTVTSAQKNPTAFYLCASRSRDKNTEAFFGQGTRLTVV.

This clone showed up just a few times. This sequence joins TRBV5-4 and TRBJ2-5, with 11 nucleotides matching TRBD2. With V trimmed by 5 bases and J by 5 bases, 5 bases remained unmatched. Germline loops: CDR1 SGHNT, CDR2 YYREEE (reference sequence). The CDR3 has 14 residues. CDR3 sequence (DNA): TGTGCCAGCAGTTGGGGACTAGCGGCGGAGACCCAGTACTTC. Its protein is CASSWGLAAETQYF.

This clone was detected only a few times. The chain combines TRBV19 with TRBJ1-3; D is uncertain. The CDR3 length is 14 residues. The V and J ends lost 3 bases and 4 bases respectively, with 10 bases between them. Germline V gives CDR1 LNHDA, CDR2 SQIVND (reference sequence). The CDR3 reads CASSIGMTGNTIYF. The CDR3 nucleotides read TGTGCCAGTAGTATCGGGATGACGGGAAACACCATATATTTT.

V is TRBV19 and J is TRBJ2-7, with 9 bases that match TRBD1. Per germline, CDR1 LNHDA and CDR2 SQIVND (reference sequence). V trimming: 5 bases; J trimming: 5 bases; junction bases outside the gene matches: 13. There are 16 residues in the CDR3. The CDR3 protein is CASSAHQTGQGNEQYF. The DNA of the CDR3 is TGTGCCAGTAGTGCCCACCAAACGGGACAGGGAAACGAGCAGTACTTC.

The chain uses TRBV4-3 and TRBJ1-1; no reliable D call. CDR1 and CDR2 (germline): LGHNA, YSLEER. This CDR3 is 15 amino acids long. V was trimmed by 0 bases and J by 2 bases, leaving 10 bases between them. The CDR3 here is CASSQDADTNTEAFF. The CDR3 DNA is TGCGCCAGCAGCCAAGACGCAGACACAAACACTGAAGCTTTCTTT.

The genes are TRBV7-9 and TRBJ1-4, with TRBD1 matching over 8 bases. Trimming cost V 6 bases and J 7 bases; bases outside gene matches: 13. Germline assignment: CDR1 SEHNR and CDR2 FQNEAQ (reference sequence). The CDR3 totals 16 residues. CDR3 DNA: TGTGCCAGCAGTCGTGACAGGGGCGCTCTCTCTGAAAAACTGTTTTTT. Its translation is CASSRDRGALSEKLFF.

This sequence joins TRBV6-4 and TRBJ2-7, with TRBD2 as a possible D gene (6 bases). Germline CDR1 is MRHNA and CDR2 is SNTAGT. This CDR3 spans 15 amino acids. V was shortened by 2 bases and J by 4 bases, with 15 bases between the two germline ends. The CDR3 spells CASSDPSSGLYEQYF. The CDR3 DNA sequence: TGTGCCAGCAGTGACCCATCCAGCGGGCTTTACGAGCAGTACTTC.

This clone was recorded a few times. This rearrangement joins TRBV7-2 to TRBJ1-4; no firm D call. Germline loops: CDR1 SGHTA, CDR2 FQGNSA. The CDR3 runs to 14 residues. V was pared by 5 bases and J by 4 bases, with 11 bases between. The CDR3 nucleotides are TGTGCCAGCAGCCCCCCCCAGGATAATGAAAAACTGTTTTTT. As protein: CASSPPQDNEKLFF.

The V gene is TRBV7-9, the J gene TRBJ2-3; D is undetermined. The CDR3 extends over 15 amino acids. The ends were cut back, 6 bases at V and 2 bases at J, with 15 bases in the middle. CDR1 is SEHNR, CDR2 FQNEAQ, per germline (reference sequence). Written as DNA, the CDR3 is TGTGCCAGCAGGCCGCCCCCTACGAACACAGATACGCAGTATTTT. Protein sequence: CASRPPPTNTDTQYF. The whole variable domain, remainder taken from reference TRBV7-9 and TRBJ2-3, is DTGVSQNPRHKITKRGQNVTFRCDPISEHNRLYWYRQTLGQGPEFLTYFQNEAQLEKSRLLSDRFSAERPKGSFSTLEIQRTEQGDSAMYLCASRPPPTNTDTQYFGPGTRLTVL.

This clone came up a few times. The rearrangement joins TRBV4-1 to TRBJ2-7; a possible D gene is TRBD1 (5 bases). Germline loops: CDR1 MGHRA, CDR2 YSYEKL. Trimming removed 0 bases from V and 2 bases from J, with 11 bases in between. The CDR3 is made up of 15 amino acids. The CDR3 spells CASSQELRVTYEQYF. CDR3 coding DNA: TGCGCCAGCAGCCAAGAACTCAGGGTGACCTACGAGCAGTACTTC.

A single count supports this clone. V is TRBV18 and J is TRBJ1-4; TRBD1 agrees at 7 bases. Trimming removed 3 bases from V and 4 bases from J; junction bases left unmatched: 8. Germline values: CDR1 KGHSH, CDR2 LQKENI. The CDR3 has 16 residues. The CDR3 here is CASSPGQPTLNEKLFF. CDR3 DNA sequence: TGTGCCAGCTCACCGGGACAGCCGACCCTTAATGAAAAACTGTTTTTT.

The chain links TRBV6-5 to TRBJ2-1; 7 bases align to TRBD2. The germline V gene has CDR1 MNHEY and CDR2 SVGAGI. The CDR3 sequence is 15 residues long. J gave up 7 bases and V 6 bases, and 12 bases lay outside the gene matches. For the CDR3, the DNA is TGTGCCAGCAGCCCCGGTGGAGCGGGGTTAAATGAGCAGTTCTTC. Translating gives CASSPGGAGLNEQFF.

This sequence joins TRBV5-4 and TRBJ2-7; 9 bases match TRBD1. J lost 2 bases, V lost 4 bases, and 10 bases had no gene match. Germline CDR1 is SGHNT and CDR2 is YYREEE (reference sequence). The length of the CDR3 is 16 residues. The CDR3 bases are TGTGCCAGCAGCAGGCCGGACAGGGGCTTTACCTACGAGCAGTACTTC. This sequence encodes CASSRPDRGFTYEQYF. Full variable domain (missing parts from reference TRBV5-4 and TRBJ2-7): ETGVTQSPTHLIKTRGQQVTLRCSSQSGHNTVSWYQQALGQGPQFIFQYYREEENGRGNFPPRFSGLQFPNYSSELNVNALELDDSALYLCASSRPDRGFTYEQYFGPGTRLTVT.

The chain combines TRBV7-9 with TRBJ2-3; D not certain. The CDR3 totals 15 residues. Germline V gives CDR1 SEHNR, CDR2 FQNEAQ (reference sequence). V was cut by 2 bases and J by 0 bases, with 9 bases left in between. This CDR3 is CASSLPYRSTDTQYF. For the CDR3, the DNA is TGTGCCAGCAGCTTACCGTATCGGAGCACAGATACGCAGTATTTT.

J is TRBJ1-2 and V is TRBV19, with 7 bases identical to TRBD1. Germline V gene data show CDR1 as LNHDA and CDR2 as SQIVND (reference sequence). The CDR3 totals 15 residues. Trimming took 3 bases from V and 3 from J; bases not matched to a gene: 7. CDR3 coding DNA: TGTGCCAGTAGTATTTCAGGGGGATTGGACTATGGCTACACCTTC. It specifies CASSISGGLDYGYTF.

This clone has only one observation. The chain employs TRBV10-3 and TRBJ1-3; 8 bases match TRBD1. Germline trimming cut 6 bases from V and 1 base from J; bases unmatched to any gene: 5. The CDR3 is 15 amino acids. The germline CDR1 and CDR2 sequences are ENHRY and SYGVKD. CDR3 in amino acids: CAISARTGSGNTIYF. The CDR3 DNA sequence: TGTGCCATCAGCGCCCGGACAGGGTCTGGAAACACCATATATTTT.

The gene calls are TRBV7-8 and TRBJ1-6; 8 bases fit TRBD1. The CDR3 contains 16 residues. Germline V gives CDR1 SGHVS, CDR2 FQNEAQ. J lost 1 base, V lost 6 bases, and 5 bases had no gene match. The CDR3 region has the DNA TGTGCCAGCAGGATACAGGGGGGATCCTATAATTCACCCCTCCACTTT. As protein: CASRIQGGSYNSPLHF.

This clone was seen a few times. J is TRBJ2-5 and V is TRBV19; 9 nucleotides line up with TRBD2. The germline V gene encodes CDR1 LNHDA and CDR2 SQIVND (reference sequence). The CDR3 has 15 residues. J lost 2 bases, V lost 3 bases, and 4 bases had no gene match. The CDR3 region has the DNA TGTGCCAGTAGTATTATAGCGGGGGAACAAGAGACCCAGTACTTC. Protein: CASSIIAGEQETQYF. Filled out from reference TRBV19 and TRBJ2-5, the complete variable domain reads DGGITQSPKYLFRKEGQNVTLSCEQNLNHDAMYWYRQDPGQGLRLIYYSQIVNDFQKGDIAEGYSVSREKKESFPLTVTSAQKNPTAFYLCASSIIAGEQETQYFGPGTRLLVL.

In this sample, this clone turned up a few times. The chain recombines TRBV19 with TRBJ1-1; D gene unclear. The V and J ends lost 6 bases and 7 bases respectively, with 9 bases between them. The CDR3 consists of 11 residues. From germline, CDR1 is LNHDA and CDR2 SQIVND (reference sequence). The CDR3 nucleotides read TGTGCCAGTAGCCCCGGAGGTGAAGCTTTCTTT. It codes for CASSPGGEAFF.

This clone was seen only once. This sequence joins TRBV28 and TRBJ2-7, with D unresolved. This CDR3 has 14 amino acids. Germline V gene lookup returns CDR1 MDHEN and CDR2 SYDVKM. Deletions cut 2 bases from V and 9 bases from J, with 17 bases between. CDR3 in DNA: TGTGCCAGCAGTTTAACCCCCAATGAAGCCGCGCAGTACTTC. Translation: CASSLTPNEAAQYF.